A single sample gave rise to the 7 T cell receptor beta chains below, sequenced in a study of shared clonotypes between healthy human individuals. The method was immunoSEQ multiplex PCR; TCRdb's version includes in-frame clones alone and lacks a portion of them. The data contain roughly 2.5 million clones, just over 90% of them singletons. The specimen sequenced was naive CD4+ T cells sorted from blood. Subset meaning: CD45RA+ positively selected. The receptors stem from a man between 18 and 29 years old in good health.

The rearrangement uses TRBV29-1 and TRBJ2-2, with 7 bases aligning to TRBD2. With V trimmed by 4 bases and J by 6 bases, 8 bases remained unmatched. The CDR3 loop spans 14 amino acids. Germline CDR1 and CDR2: SQVTM and ANQGSEA. The chain's CDR3 is CSVALHSGAGELFF. CDR3 nucleotides: TGCAGCGTTGCCCTCCACAGCGGGGCCGGGGAGCTGTTTTTT.

This clone was seen once. The chain uses TRBV9 and TRBJ2-1, with 7 bases fitting TRBD2. CDR1 and CDR2 (germline): SGDLS, YYNGEE. CDR3 size: 14 residues. V trimming: 4 bases; J trimming: 6 bases; junction bases outside the gene matches: 7. CDR3 DNA sequence: TGTGCCAGCAGCCCGCGGGGGTTCGGCAATGAGCAGTTCTTC. As protein: CASSPRGFGNEQFF.

The rearrangement links TRBV14 to TRBJ1-3; 7 positions agree with TRBD1. V lost 3 bases and J lost 4; bases outside the gene matches: 9. This CDR3 is built from 16 residues. Germline CDR1 is SGHDN and CDR2 is FVKESK. As DNA, the CDR3 is TGTGCCAGCAGCCAGGGTTTCACAGGGGCCGGAAACACCATATATTTT. As protein: CASSQGFTGAGNTIYF.

The chain joins TRBV14 to TRBJ1-1; D is unclear. CDR3 length equals 13 residues. The germline V gene has CDR1 SGHDN and CDR2 FVKESK. V lost 8 bases and J lost 0, with 10 bases in between. The DNA for the CDR3 is TGTGCCAGCTCTGAAGGGCTGAACACTGAAGCTTTCTTT. Protein: CASSEGLNTEAFF.

The chain combines TRBV29-1 with TRBJ2-7; 9 bases agree with TRBD1. The CDR3 spans 13 residues. Germline V gene data show CDR1 as SQVTM and CDR2 as ANQGSEA. With V trimmed by 6 bases and J by 0 bases, 3 bases remained unmatched. The chain's CDR3 is CSVTGGNSYEQYF. The CDR3 nucleotides are TGCAGCGTAACAGGGGGCAACTCCTACGAGCAGTACTTC.

The V call is TRBV6-1, the J call TRBJ1-3; D unclear. This CDR3 contains 14 residues. Germline V lookup: CDR1 MNHNS, CDR2 SASEGT. Deletions cut 3 bases from V and 5 bases from J, with 11 bases between. This CDR3 reads CASSDSRLRNTIYF. CDR3 nucleotide sequence: TGTGCCAGCAGTGATAGCCGACTTAGAAACACCATATATTTT.

The V gene is TRBV28, the J gene TRBJ1-5, with TRBD1 matching over 9 bases. J gave up 4 bases and V 4 bases, and 5 bases lay outside the gene matches. The CDR3 totals 15 residues. Germline V CDR1 and CDR2: MDHEN, SYDVKM. CDR3 nucleotides: TGTGCCAGCAGTTCCGGACAGGGGATGAATCAGCCCCAGCATTTT. Its protein product is CASSSGQGMNQPQHF.